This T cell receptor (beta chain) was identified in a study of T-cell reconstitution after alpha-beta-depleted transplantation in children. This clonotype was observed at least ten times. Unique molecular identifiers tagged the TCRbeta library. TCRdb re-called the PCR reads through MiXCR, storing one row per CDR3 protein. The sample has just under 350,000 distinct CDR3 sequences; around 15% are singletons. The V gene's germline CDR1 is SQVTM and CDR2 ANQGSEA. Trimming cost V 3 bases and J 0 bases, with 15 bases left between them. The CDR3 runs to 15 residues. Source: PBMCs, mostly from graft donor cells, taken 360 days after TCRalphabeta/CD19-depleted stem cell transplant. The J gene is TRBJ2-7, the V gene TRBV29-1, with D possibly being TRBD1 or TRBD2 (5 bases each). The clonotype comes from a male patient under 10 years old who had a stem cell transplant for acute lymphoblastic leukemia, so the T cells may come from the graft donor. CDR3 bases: TGCAGCGTTGATGACGGGACCTCCAGCTCCTACGAGCAGTACTTC. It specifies CSVDDGTSSSYEQYF.